The sequence of this TCR beta chain was determined in a study of prognosis after radiotherapy for stage I lung cancer. The TCR beta CDR3 region was amplified from genomic DNA, with two rounds of multiplex PCR being used for the amplification. Amplification in first-round PCR relied on primers specific to each TRBV and TRBJ gene. MiXCR, applied by TCRdb to the multiplex PCR reads, yields one record per CDR3 protein. The table records some 60,000 distinct CDR3 sequences, 26% of them present only once. The CDR3 covers 15 residues. The V gene lost 2 bases and the J gene lost 4 bases, with 14 bases spanning the gap. Germline CDR1 reads MNHNS; CDR2 reads SASEGT. This clonotype has ten or more counts.

The V call is TRBV6-1, the J call TRBJ1-2; tentative D call: TRBD1 (5 bases). This sequence was found in a donor over 45 with non-small cell lung cancer. Specimen: PBMCs, collected before or after stereotactic body radiation therapy (not recorded which). CDR3 sequence reads: CASSERGRPFYGYTF. The DNA of the CDR3 is TGTGCCAGCAGTGAAAGGGGAAGGCCGTTCTATGGCTACACCTTC.